The 20 T cell receptor beta chains below come from one sample, sequenced in a study of T cells in Graves' hyperthyroidism and ophthalmopathy. TCR beta CDR3 regions were amplified from RNA. Initially, a first-round RT-PCR of the TCR CDR3 employed the HTBI primer set. TCRdb analysed the multiplex PCR reads with MiXCR anew, one entry per CDR3 protein. The table records roughly 290,000 distinct CDR3 sequences, over 15% of them present only once. Sequencing input: blood. These receptors all come from a woman aged 60-75 years with Graves' ophthalmopathy.

This clonotype was recorded at least ten times. V and J are TRBV15 and TRBJ2-7; TRBD1 is a possible D gene (6 bases). This CDR3 has 14 amino acids. V lost 2 bases to trimming and J lost 0 bases, with 8 bases between them. Per germline, CDR1 LNHNV and CDR2 YYDKDF (reference sequence). The CDR3 nucleotides are TGTGCCACCAGCAGACGAGGGGGCTCCTACGAGCAGTACTTC. This sequence encodes CATSRRGGSYEQYF.

This clonotype showed up many times. The V gene is TRBV11-1, the J gene TRBJ1-1; D is ambiguous. The CDR3 has 13 residues. Deletions cut 5 bases from V and 0 bases from J, with 7 bases between. The germline gives CDR1 SGHAT, CDR2 FQDESV (reference sequence). The CDR3 nucleotides read TGTGCCAGCAGCAACAGCGTGAACACTGAAGCTTTCTTT. Residues: CASSNSVNTEAFF.

This clonotype was observed a few times. The chain couples TRBV7-9 to TRBJ2-7, with 7 bases matching TRBD1. Germline V gives CDR1 SEHNR, CDR2 FQNEAQ (reference sequence). CDR3 length: 15 residues. V lost 5 bases, J lost 2 bases, and 9 bases stayed unmatched. The CDR3 spells CASSLDRATAYEQYF. The DNA for the CDR3 is TGTGCCAGCAGCCTCGACAGGGCCACGGCCTACGAGCAGTACTTC.

Comments on this clonotype: A much more abundant neighbour one base away suggests this may be a read error. The V and J genes are TRBV20-1 and TRBJ2-5; D perhaps matches TRBD2 (5 bases). Germline assignment: CDR1 DFQATT and CDR2 SNEGSKA (reference sequence). This CDR3 contains 11 residues. Trimming shortened V by 7 bases and J by 7 bases, and 13 bases separated the two germline ends. CDR3 amino acids: CSGEEEGTQYF. CDR3 nucleotides: TGCAGTGGCGAGGAGGAAGGGACCCAGTACTTC.

Comment on this clonotype: A read error may produce the germline difference seen at one junction end. This chain connects TRBV5-6 to TRBJ1-2; D unresolved. Germline CDR1 is SGHDT and CDR2 is YYEEEE. The CDR3 is 14 amino acids. The CDR3 loop reads CAGSPGLTGYGYTF. The CDR3 DNA follows: TGTGCCGGCAGCCCAGGACTCACCGGATATGGCTACACCTTC.

The V gene is TRBV25-1, the J gene TRBJ2-1; D gene ambiguous. Germline CDR1 reads MGHDK; CDR2 reads SYGVNS. V was cut by 7 bases and J by 4 bases, with 11 bases left in between. CDR3 size: 13 residues. DNA of the CDR3: TGTGCCAGCACTCGAAACTATTACAATGAGCAGTTCTTC. Residues: CASTRNYYNEQFF.

The chain links TRBV2 to TRBJ2-6, with TRBD2 identical over 11 bases. V shed 2 bases, J shed 0 bases, and the junction held 9 bases outside the gene matches. This CDR3 region has 20 residues. Germline V gives CDR1 SNHLY, CDR2 FYNNEI. CDR3 protein: CASSEREPGLAVSGANVLTF. DNA for the CDR3: TGTGCCAGCAGTGAACGCGAGCCGGGACTAGCGGTCTCTGGGGCCAACGTCCTGACTTTC.

This clonotype was observed many times. V and J are TRBV29-1 and TRBJ2-3; no reliable D call. Trimming took 4 bases from V and 0 from J, leaving 8 bases between them. The CDR3 runs 13 residues. The germline V gene encodes CDR1 SQVTM and CDR2 ANQGSEA. CDR3 nucleotide sequence: TGCAGCGTTGTAGGCCGTAGCACAGATACGCAGTATTTT. Its translation is CSVVGRSTDTQYF.

Note on this clonotype: This may come from a read error, since a much larger clone is one base off. CDR3 nucleotides: TGCGCCAGCCCTGATTCCAATGAGCAGTACTTC. Its translation: CASPDSNEQYF. This sequence joins TRBV5-1 and TRBJ2-7; no clear D gene. The CDR3 totals 11 residues. V lost 7 bases to trimming and J lost 7 bases, with 12 bases between them. Germline CDR1 reads SGHRS; CDR2 reads YFSETQ.

In its sample, this clonotype was seen many times. The chain links TRBV7-6 to TRBJ2-7, with D possibly being TRBD1 (6 bases). Trimming stripped 4 bases from V and 6 bases from J, with 13 bases between. The CDR3 runs to 13 residues. Germline-derived CDR1 and CDR2 are SGHVS and FNYEAQ. CDR3 residues: CASSSTVQGEQYF. The DNA for the CDR3 is TGTGCCAGCAGCTCAACCGTACAGGGCGAGCAGTACTTC.

J is TRBJ1-3 and V is TRBV10-3, with 10 nucleotides matching TRBD1. The CDR3 contains 14 residues. Germline V CDR1 and CDR2: ENHRY, SYGVKD. Germline trimming cut 7 bases from V and 7 bases from J; bases unmatched to any gene: 7. CDR3 loop: CAITPGTGVNTIYF. CDR3 sequence (DNA): TGTGCCATCACACCCGGGACAGGGGTGAACACCATATATTTT.

This clonotype has ten or more counts. The J gene is TRBJ2-1, the V gene TRBV11-2; D is tentatively TRBD1 or TRBD2 (5 bases each). V was clipped by 1 base and J by 0 bases, with 10 bases between them. Germline V gene data show CDR1 as SGHAT and CDR2 as FQNNGV. The CDR3 has 16 amino acids. CDR3 DNA: TGTGCCAGCAGCTTAGTTCCAGGGAGCTCCTACAATGAGCAGTTCTTC. It yields the protein CASSLVPGSSYNEQFF.

The rearrangement joins TRBV6-1 to TRBJ2-5; the D call may be TRBD1 or TRBD2 (6 bases each). Between the trimmed V and J ends, which lost 9 bases and 5 bases, there was a span of 19 bases. This CDR3 spans 14 amino acids. CDR1 and CDR2 (germline): MNHNS, SASEGT. DNA for the CDR3: TGTGCCAGTACAGGAGGGGACATGAGTGAGACCCAGTACTTC. This gives the protein CASTGGDMSETQYF.

This clonotype was recorded at least ten times. The rearrangement links TRBV4-2 to TRBJ1-1; D remains ambiguous. CDR3 length: 15 residues. Germline values: CDR1 LGHNA, CDR2 YNFKEQ. Trimming shortened V by 0 bases and J by 1 base, and 9 bases separated the two germline ends. The CDR3 sequence is CASSQDPDTNTEAFF. CDR3 coding DNA: TGTGCCAGCAGCCAAGATCCCGACACGAACACTGAAGCTTTCTTT.

As DNA, the CDR3 is TGTGCCAGCAGTCCGAGGACACACTCCTACGAGCAGTACTTC. Its translation: CASSPRTHSYEQYF. This chain joins TRBV27 and TRBJ2-7, with D tentatively TRBD1 (5 bases). Deletions cut 5 bases from V and 0 bases from J, with 11 bases between. CDR1 is MNHEY, CDR2 SMNVEV, per germline (reference sequence). This CDR3 has 14 amino acids.

The chain is built from TRBV24-1 and TRBJ1-5; 7 nucleotides align to TRBD1. This CDR3 contains 14 residues. The germline V gene has CDR1 KGHDR and CDR2 SFDVKD. Trimming removed 11 bases from V and 0 bases from J; junction bases left unmatched: 6. CDR3 residues: CAIPDRHSNQPQHF. CDR3 coding DNA: TGTGCCATCCCGGACAGGCATAGCAATCAGCCCCAGCATTTT.

By frequency in the sample, this clonotype is medium-sized. CDR3 loop: CASSLEVVGTYEQYF. For the CDR3, the DNA is TGTGCCAGCAGCTTAGAGGTTGTAGGAACCTACGAGCAGTACTTC. The chain has TRBV7-2 and TRBJ2-7; no firm D call. This CDR3 comprises 15 residues. V was clipped by 1 base and J by 2 bases, with 12 bases between them. CDR1 and CDR2 (germline): SGHTA, FQGNSA.

The V and J genes are TRBV6-9 and TRBJ2-7; TRBD1 agrees at 7 bases. The CDR3 has 13 residues. CDR1 is MNHGY and CDR2 is SVAAGI in the germline V gene. After removal of 2 bases from V and 3 bases from J, the junction contained 1 base not matched to a gene. In DNA, the CDR3 is TGTGCCAGCAGTTATCCAGGGGGCTACGAGCAGTACTTC. It encodes CASSYPGGYEQYF.

J is TRBJ2-3 and V is TRBV9; tentative D call: TRBD1 (6 bases). The germline V gene encodes CDR1 SGDLS and CDR2 YYNGEE. V shed 0 bases and J shed 2 bases, with 10 bases lying between them. CDR3 length: 15 residues. CDR3 sequence reads: CASSVAPGATDTQYF. CDR3 DNA: TGTGCCAGCAGCGTAGCCCCAGGGGCCACAGATACGCAGTATTTT.

The rearrangement joins TRBV20-1 to TRBJ1-2, with 11 bases aligning to TRBD1. Losses at the gene ends were 6 bases for V and 7 bases for J; bases not matched to a gene: 4. This CDR3 contains 12 residues. The germline gives CDR1 DFQATT, CDR2 SNEGSKA (reference sequence). In DNA, the CDR3 is TGCAGTGCGCGGACAGGGGGCGGTGGCTACACCTTC. Translating gives CSARTGGGGYTF.